Shown below are 23 T cell receptor beta chains from a single sample sequenced in a study of blood T cells in healthy people across ages. Sample-barcoded 5' priming and a J-beta primer mix drove a second PCR of about 7 to 12 cycles. TCRdb reprocessed the 5' RACE reads via MiXCR and lists one record per CDR3 protein. The top ten hold about 22% of the sample, which has 850,000 to 1,000,000 distinct CDR3 sequences, roughly half seen once. Sequenced: blood. These receptors were collected from a woman in her sixties in good health.

This clonotype was counted only a few times. V gene TRBV2 combines with J gene TRBJ2-1; D could derive from TRBD1 or TRBD2 (5 bases each). CDR3 length: 14 residues. Per the germline V gene, CDR1 is SNHLY and CDR2 is FYNNEI. Deletions cut 3 bases from V and 5 bases from J, with 11 bases between. The CDR3 loop reads CASSEGVWNNEQFF. The CDR3 DNA is TGTGCCAGCAGTGAGGGGGTTTGGAACAATGAGCAGTTCTTC.

This clonotype was found once. The chain links TRBV20-1 to TRBJ1-5; 10 positions agree with TRBD1. This CDR3 region has 17 residues. Germline lookup yields CDR1 DFQATT and CDR2 SNEGSKA (reference sequence). With 4 bases clipped from V and 0 bases from J, the junction kept 9 bases outside the gene matches. This CDR3 reads CSAIFRQGAVSNQPQHF. CDR3 nucleotide sequence: TGCAGTGCTATCTTCAGACAGGGGGCGGTTAGCAATCAGCCCCAGCATTTT.

The sample holds one count of this clonotype. The gene calls are TRBV7-8 and TRBJ2-1; possible D gene TRBD1, 5 bases. This CDR3 has 15 amino acids. Germline CDR1 and CDR2: SGHVS and FQNEAQ. V shed 5 bases and J shed 6 bases, with 17 bases lying between them. CDR3 sequence: CASSRGPGYGNEQFF. DNA for the CDR3: TGTGCCAGCAGCCGCGGCCCAGGGTATGGCAATGAGCAGTTCTTC.

The table lists this clonotype with a few counts. Here the CDR3 DNA reads TGTGCCAGCAGTTACAACGAACGCACAGATACGCAGTATTTT. Residues: CASSYNERTDTQYF. J is TRBJ2-3 and V is TRBV6-5; D ambiguous. Trimming removed 2 bases at V and 1 base at J, with 7 bases between. CDR3 size: 14 residues. Per germline, CDR1 MNHEY and CDR2 SVGAGI.

The V and J genes are TRBV4-3 and TRBJ2-1; 14 bases are a match to TRBD2. CDR3 length: 18 amino acids. V shed 0 bases and J 8 bases; nucleotides not matched to a gene: 9. In germline, CDR1 is LGHNA, CDR2 YSLEER. CDR3 sequence: CASSQERGLAGADYEQFF. For the CDR3, the DNA is TGCGCCAGCAGCCAAGAAAGGGGACTAGCGGGAGCCGACTATGAGCAGTTCTTC.

This chain joins TRBV27 and TRBJ1-6; TRBD1 might be the D (5 bases). Germline CDR1 MNHEY, CDR2 SMNVEV (reference sequence). The CDR3 runs 15 residues. V was clipped by 2 bases and J by 4 bases, with 9 bases between them. The CDR3: CASSLEGAYNSPLHF. CDR3 nucleotide sequence: TGTGCCAGCAGTTTAGAAGGGGCATATAATTCACCCCTCCACTTT.

The genes are TRBV20-1 and TRBJ2-5, with 10 bases lining up with TRBD2. The J call is doubtful: the DNA matches TRBJ2-7 better. From germline, CDR1 is DFQATT and CDR2 SNEGSKA (reference sequence). This CDR3 is built from 14 residues. In DNA form, the CDR3 reads TGCAGTGCTAGGTGGGCTAGCGGGGGCAACGAGCAGTACTTC. Protein: CSARWASGGNEQYF.

The rearrangement joins TRBV20-1 to TRBJ1-1, with a weak D call TRBD1 (6 bases). CDR3 length: 15 residues. Germline V gene lookup returns CDR1 DFQATT and CDR2 SNEGSKA (reference sequence). V lost 0 bases, J lost 4 bases, and 15 bases lay in between. The CDR3 coding sequence is TGCAGTGCTAGAGATCCCCGGGGGGCATTCACTGAAGCTTTCTTT. Protein sequence: CSARDPRGAFTEAFF.

This clonotype was found a few times. This sequence joins TRBV7-2 and TRBJ2-6; possible D gene TRBD2, 6 bases. Germline V gives CDR1 SGHTA, CDR2 FQGNSA. V was clipped by 5 bases and J by 0 bases, with 14 bases between them. The CDR3 sequence is 17 residues long. The CDR3 region has the DNA TGTGCCAGCAGCCTCTCCCCGGGGGACTCTGGGGCCAACGTCCTGACTTTC. Translation: CASSLSPGDSGANVLTF.

The chain couples TRBV29-1 to TRBJ2-3; 10 nucleotides match TRBD2. The CDR3 spans 14 residues. V was clipped by 7 bases and J by 4 bases; unmatched bases: 8. The germline CDR1 and CDR2 sequences are SQVTM and ANQGSEA. The CDR3 region has the DNA TGCAGCGCCCTAGCGGGAGCGGGTGCAGATACGCAGTATTTT. It encodes CSALAGAGADTQYF.

The chain couples TRBV24-1 to TRBJ2-3; D unresolved. Trimming took off 3 bases at V and 3 bases at J, with 12 bases between the two ends. Germline V lookup: CDR1 KGHDR, CDR2 SFDVKD. The CDR3 sequence is 15 residues long. The CDR3 coding sequence is TGTGCCACCAGTGATAGCACACTGAGAACAGATACGCAGTATTTT. This sequence encodes CATSDSTLRTDTQYF.

The chain couples TRBV12-3 or TRBV12-4 to TRBJ2-1, with 8 positions matching TRBD2. V was pared by 3 bases and J by 8 bases, with 9 bases of the junction left unmatched. The CDR3 is 15 residues long. The CDR3 loop reads CASSFGRASGYEQFF. In DNA, the CDR3 is TGTGCCAGCAGTTTTGGTCGGGCTAGCGGGTATGAGCAGTTCTTC.

This clonotype has ten or more counts. The CDR3 spells CASSGLAGVYEQYF. Written as DNA, the CDR3 is TGCGCCAGCAGTGGACTAGCGGGAGTGTACGAGCAGTACTTC. V usage is TRBV4-1 and J usage is TRBJ2-5, with 13 bases identical to TRBD2. Gene TRBJ2-7 matches the end of the DNA better, so the J call may be wrong. The CDR3 runs to 14 residues. CDR1 MGHRA and CDR2 YSYEKL come from the germline V gene.

This clonotype has only a few counts. The chain joins TRBV29-1 to TRBJ1-4; no reliable D call. This CDR3 contains 14 residues. With 6 bases removed from V and 8 bases from J, the gap between germline ends came to 19 bases. Germline V gene lookup returns CDR1 SQVTM and CDR2 ANQGSEA. CDR3 sequence reads: CSVARGRVGEKLFF. The DNA for the CDR3 is TGCAGCGTGGCCCGCGGGAGGGTAGGAGAAAAACTGTTTTTT.

In DNA form, the CDR3 reads TGTGCCAGCAGTGATTGGAGGGGGACGGTTGGCCTGGAGCAGTACTTC. Protein sequence: CASSDWRGTVGLEQYF. V gene TRBV25-1 combines with J gene TRBJ2-7; TRBD1 or TRBD2 may be the D gene (6 bases each). Trimming removed 3 bases from V and 7 bases from J, with 22 bases in between. Looked up from germline, CDR1 is MGHDK and CDR2 is SYGVNS. The CDR3 sequence is 16 residues long.

The chain couples TRBV9 to TRBJ2-5; D call uncertain. The ends were cut back, 0 bases at V and 1 base at J, with 4 bases in the middle. Germline CDR1 and CDR2: SGDLS and YYNGEE. CDR3 length: 13 amino acids. For the CDR3, the DNA is TGTGCCAGCAGCGTAGGGTTCCAAGAGACCCAGTACTTC. Translating it yields CASSVGFQETQYF.

A few counts support this clonotype. This chain uses TRBV6-1 with TRBJ2-7; 7 bases are a match to TRBD1. V trimming: 5 bases; J trimming: 2 bases; junction bases outside the gene matches: 12. CDR1 is MNHNS and CDR2 is SASEGT in the germline V gene. The CDR3 sequence is 16 residues long. The CDR3 DNA reads as TGTGCCAGCAGTACCCGGGACAGCCCAGCTACCTACGAGCAGTACTTC. Amino acid sequence: CASSTRDSPATYEQYF.

V is TRBV10-2 and J is TRBJ2-1; 7 nucleotides align to TRBD2. The J call may be faulty, since TRBJ2-7 better matches the DNA end. In germline, CDR1 is WSHSY, CDR2 SAAADI. The CDR3 covers 17 residues. CDR3 region: CASSDPMGEGRFYEQYF. CDR3 DNA sequence: TGCGCCAGCAGTGACCCGATGGGGGAGGGAAGATTCTACGAGCAGTACTTC.

This rearrangement joins TRBV10-3 to TRBJ2-1; D may be TRBD2 (5 bases). V lost 2 bases, J lost 0 bases, and 8 bases lay in between. The CDR3 loop spans 15 amino acids. The germline gives CDR1 ENHRY, CDR2 SYGVKD. This CDR3 reads CAISEIGSSYNEQFF. Written as DNA, the CDR3 is TGTGCCATCAGTGAGATAGGGAGCTCCTACAATGAGCAGTTCTTC.

The rearrangement joins TRBV10-3 to TRBJ2-5; 7 nucleotides agree with TRBD2. Per germline, CDR1 ENHRY and CDR2 SYGVKD. V dropped 9 bases and J dropped 11; count of bases not matched to a gene: 12. The CDR3 is made up of 12 amino acids. The CDR3 DNA reads TGTGCCATGGGGCCCCAGAGCGGGGAGCAGTACTTC. Translating it yields CAMGPQSGEQYF.

This chain uses TRBV6-6 with TRBJ2-7; no reliable D call. Germline CDR1 is MNHNY and CDR2 is SVGAGI (reference sequence). CDR3 size: 15 residues. Trimming took 6 bases from V and 0 from J, leaving 15 bases between them. The CDR3 sequence is CASSTIRSSSYEQYF. The CDR3 DNA is TGTGCCAGCAGCACCATCCGGTCGAGCTCCTACGAGCAGTACTTC.

The chain has TRBV5-1 and TRBJ2-3; 13 bases align to TRBD2. CDR1 and CDR2 (germline): SGHRS, YFSETQ. The CDR3 spans 17 residues. V lost 0 bases, J lost 5 bases, and 6 bases stayed unmatched. In nucleotides, the CDR3 is TGCGCCAGCAGCTTGGGGACTAGCGGGAGAGGTAGAGATACGCAGTATTTT. It codes for CASSLGTSGRGRDTQYF.

This clonotype was counted between two and nine times. The chain recombines TRBV20-1 with TRBJ2-1; D ambiguous. V was cut by 0 bases and J by 9 bases, with 6 bases left in between. Germline CDR1 reads DFQATT; CDR2 reads SNEGSKA (reference sequence). This CDR3 comprises 11 residues. Here the CDR3 reads CSARDRIEQFF. In DNA form, the CDR3 reads TGCAGTGCTAGAGATCGTATTGAGCAGTTCTTC.